This T cell receptor (beta chain) was recovered during a study of blood T cells in healthy people across ages. General study findings and limits: The fall in TCR beta diversity per million T cells was roughly linear with age. Percentage of naive T cells showed a strong correlation with TCR beta diversity.

The CDR3 is made up of 14 amino acids. V lost 4 bases and J 2 bases, leaving 12 bases between the germline ends. Germline-derived CDR1 and CDR2 are MNHNS and SASEGT. Notes on this clonotype: What it binds is unknown.

With a J-beta primer mix and a sample-barcoded 5' primer, a second PCR ran about 7 to 11 cycles. Every cDNA was tagged by a template-switch adaptor with 12 random nucleotides. TCRdb re-derived calls from the 5' RACE reads in MiXCR, one entry per CDR3 protein. This sample yields 600,000 to 1,000,000 distinct CDR3 sequences, of which 55% to 70% are seen a single time; about 20% belongs to the top ten. Input material: blood. This clonotype was sampled from a man aged 25 to 40 in good health. The chain recombines TRBV6-1 with TRBJ2-7; D is ambiguous. The CDR3 here is CASSASVSTYEQYF. The CDR3 nucleotides read TGTGCCAGCAGTGCGTCCGTCAGTACCTACGAGCAGTACTTC.